The subject of this entry is one T cell receptor (beta chain). Each CDR3 protein gets one entry in TCRdb, which reprocessed the 5' RACE reads and gives no DNA. This sample's clone table lists about 460,000 distinct CDR3 sequences. The source of the sample is a study of T cells expressing NK-cell markers. Study at large: Sorted CD3+CD56+NKG2C+, CD3+CD56+NKG2C- and CD3+CD56-NKG2C+ T cells supplied TCR beta repertoires.

Germline lookup yields CDR1 LNHNV and CDR2 YYDKDF (reference sequence). This CDR3 spans 15 amino acids. The sample taken for sequencing was blood T cells: a sorted CD56 or NKG2C T cell subset, CD4+ or CD8+ T cells, or bulk PBMC T cells (not recorded which). The TCR was taken from a woman aged 45-65 years in good health. The gene calls are TRBV15 and TRBJ2-2. CDR3 in amino acids: CATSRDLLNTGELFF.